The clone carrying this TCR beta chain was seen a few times. This CDR3 is built from 15 residues. In germline, CDR1 is DFQATT, CDR2 SNEGSKA (reference sequence). The junction had 9 bases not matched to a gene; V was cut back by 6 bases and J by 3 bases. From the RT-PCR reads, TCRdb called clonotypes with MiXCR, one entry per CDR3 protein. The sample carries more than 600,000 distinct CDR3 sequences, over 12% recorded once. Input material: memory CD4+ T cells from blood. The rearrangement uses TRBV20-1 and TRBJ2-3; 10 nucleotides match TRBD2. The sequence came from a female donor in good health, serving as a healthy control. Written as DNA, the CDR3 is TGCAGTGCGCCCCGCGGGACTAGCGAGACAGATACGCAGTATTTT. Protein product: CSAPRGTSETDTQYF.